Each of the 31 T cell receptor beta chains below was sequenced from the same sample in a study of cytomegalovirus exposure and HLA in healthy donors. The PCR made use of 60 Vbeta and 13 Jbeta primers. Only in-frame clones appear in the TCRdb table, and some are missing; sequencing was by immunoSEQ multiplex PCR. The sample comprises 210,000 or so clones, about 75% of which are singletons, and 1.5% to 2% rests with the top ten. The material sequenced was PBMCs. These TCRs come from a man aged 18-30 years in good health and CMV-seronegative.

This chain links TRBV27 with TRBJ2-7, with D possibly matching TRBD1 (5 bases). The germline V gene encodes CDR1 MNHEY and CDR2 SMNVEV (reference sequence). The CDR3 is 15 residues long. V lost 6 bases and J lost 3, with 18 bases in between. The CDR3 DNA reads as TGTGCCAGCAGCCCAAACCCCATACAGGTCTACGAGCAGTACTTC. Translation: CASSPNPIQVYEQYF.

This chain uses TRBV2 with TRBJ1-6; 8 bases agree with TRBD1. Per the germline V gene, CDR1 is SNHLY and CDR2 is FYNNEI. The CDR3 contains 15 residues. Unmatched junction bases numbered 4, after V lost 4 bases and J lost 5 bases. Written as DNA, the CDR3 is TGTGCCAGCAGTGTCGGACAGGGAAATAATTCACCCCTCCACTTT. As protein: CASSVGQGNNSPLHF.

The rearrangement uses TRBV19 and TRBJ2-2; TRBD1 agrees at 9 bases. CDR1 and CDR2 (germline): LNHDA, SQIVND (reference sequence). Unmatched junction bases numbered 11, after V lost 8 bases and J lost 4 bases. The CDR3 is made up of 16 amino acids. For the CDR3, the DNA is TGTGCCAGTCTTTTACAAGACAGGGGGACCACCGGGGAGCTGTTTTTT. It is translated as CASLLQDRGTTGELFF.

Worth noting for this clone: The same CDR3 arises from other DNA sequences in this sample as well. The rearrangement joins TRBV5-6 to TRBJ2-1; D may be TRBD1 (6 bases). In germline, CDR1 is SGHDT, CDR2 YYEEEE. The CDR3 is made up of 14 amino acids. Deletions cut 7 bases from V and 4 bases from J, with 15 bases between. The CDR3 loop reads CASAYYREYNEQFF. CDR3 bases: TGTGCCAGCGCATATTACAGGGAGTACAATGAGCAGTTCTTC.

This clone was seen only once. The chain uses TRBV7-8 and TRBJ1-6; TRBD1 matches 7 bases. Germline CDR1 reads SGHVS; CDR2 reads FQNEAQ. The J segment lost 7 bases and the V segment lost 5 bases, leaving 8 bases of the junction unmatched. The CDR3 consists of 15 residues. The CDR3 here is CASSPWGQLNSPLHF. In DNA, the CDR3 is TGTGCCAGCAGCCCGTGGGGACAGCTAAATTCACCCCTCCACTTT.

CDR3 loop: CASSSRLTDTQYF. In DNA form, the CDR3 reads TGTGCCAGCAGCTCCCGACTAACAGATACGCAGTATTTT. The chain recombines TRBV7-6 with TRBJ2-3; a weak D match, TRBD2 (5 bases). Trimming shortened V by 4 bases and J by 3 bases, and 8 bases separated the two germline ends. The CDR3 totals 13 residues. In germline, CDR1 is SGHVS, CDR2 FNYEAQ. Full variable domain (remainder filled in from reference TRBV7-6 and TRBJ2-3): GAGVSQSPRYKVTKRGQDVALRCDPISGHVSLYWYRQALGQGPEFLTYFNYEAQQDKSGLPNDRFSAERPEGSISTLTIQRTEQRDSAMYRCASSSRLTDTQYFGPGTRLTVL.

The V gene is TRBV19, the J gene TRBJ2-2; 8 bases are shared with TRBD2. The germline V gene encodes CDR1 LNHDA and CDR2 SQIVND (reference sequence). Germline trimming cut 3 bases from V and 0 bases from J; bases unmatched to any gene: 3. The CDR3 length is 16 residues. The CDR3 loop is CASSMGRGANTGELFF. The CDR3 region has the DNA TGTGCCAGTAGTATGGGGCGGGGGGCGAACACCGGGGAGCTGTTTTTT.

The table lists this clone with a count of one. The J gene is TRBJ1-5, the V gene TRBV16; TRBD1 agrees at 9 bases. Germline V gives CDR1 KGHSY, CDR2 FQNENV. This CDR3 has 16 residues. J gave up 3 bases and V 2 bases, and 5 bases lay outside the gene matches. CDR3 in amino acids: CASSQLGTGNNQPQHF. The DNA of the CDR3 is TGTGCCAGCAGCCAACTCGGGACAGGGAACAATCAGCCCCAGCATTTT. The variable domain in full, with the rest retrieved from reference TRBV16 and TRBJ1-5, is GEEVAQTPKHLVRGEGQKAKLYCAPIKGHSYVFWYQQVLKNEFKFLISFQNENVFDETGMPKERFSAKCLPNSPCSLEIQATKLEDSAVYFCASSQLGTGNNQPQHFGDGTRLSIL.

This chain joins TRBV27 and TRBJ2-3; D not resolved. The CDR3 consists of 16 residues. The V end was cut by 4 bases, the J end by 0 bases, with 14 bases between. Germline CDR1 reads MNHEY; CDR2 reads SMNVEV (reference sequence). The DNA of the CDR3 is TGTGCCAGCAGTTCCCGGATAGTAGCTAGCACAGATACGCAGTATTTT. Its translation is CASSSRIVASTDTQYF.

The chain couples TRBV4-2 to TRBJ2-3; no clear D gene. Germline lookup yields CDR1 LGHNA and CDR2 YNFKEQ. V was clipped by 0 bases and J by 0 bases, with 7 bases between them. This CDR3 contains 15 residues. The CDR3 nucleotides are TGTGCCAGCAGCCAAGATCCAGGAAGCACAGATACGCAGTATTTT. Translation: CASSQDPGSTDTQYF.

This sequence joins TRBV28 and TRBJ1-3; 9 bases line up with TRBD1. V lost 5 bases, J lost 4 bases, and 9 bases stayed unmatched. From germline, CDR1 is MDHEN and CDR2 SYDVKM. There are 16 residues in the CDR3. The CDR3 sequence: CASSAQGARSGNTIYF. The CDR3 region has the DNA TGTGCCAGCAGTGCACAGGGGGCTCGGTCCGGAAACACCATATATTTT.

The CDR3 DNA reads as TGTGCCAGCAGTTACGTTCGTCGGTTTCGGCCCCAGCATTTT. Translation gives CASSYVRRFRPQHF. The J gene is TRBJ1-5, the V gene TRBV6-5; D not certain. Germline V CDR1 and CDR2: MNHEY, SVGAGI. The CDR3 runs to 14 residues. The V end was cut by 2 bases, the J end by 9 bases, with 14 bases between.

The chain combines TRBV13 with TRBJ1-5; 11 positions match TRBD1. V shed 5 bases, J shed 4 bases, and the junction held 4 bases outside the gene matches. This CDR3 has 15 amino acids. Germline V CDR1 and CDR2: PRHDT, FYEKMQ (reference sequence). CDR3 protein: CASSAGTGGNQPQHF. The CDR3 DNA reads TGTGCCAGCAGCGCCGGGACAGGGGGGAATCAGCCCCAGCATTTT.

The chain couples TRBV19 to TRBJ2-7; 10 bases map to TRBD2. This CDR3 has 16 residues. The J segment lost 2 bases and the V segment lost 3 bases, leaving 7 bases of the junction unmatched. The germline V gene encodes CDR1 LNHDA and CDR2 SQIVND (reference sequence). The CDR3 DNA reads TGTGCCAGTAGTATCGAGCGGGAGGGCAATCCCTACGAGCAGTACTTC. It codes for CASSIEREGNPYEQYF.

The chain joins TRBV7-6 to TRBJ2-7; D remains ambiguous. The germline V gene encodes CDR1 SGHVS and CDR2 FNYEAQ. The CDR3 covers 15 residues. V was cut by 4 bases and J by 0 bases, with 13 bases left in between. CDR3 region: CASSSSVQSSYEQYF. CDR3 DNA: TGTGCCAGCAGCTCATCGGTACAGAGCTCCTACGAGCAGTACTTC.

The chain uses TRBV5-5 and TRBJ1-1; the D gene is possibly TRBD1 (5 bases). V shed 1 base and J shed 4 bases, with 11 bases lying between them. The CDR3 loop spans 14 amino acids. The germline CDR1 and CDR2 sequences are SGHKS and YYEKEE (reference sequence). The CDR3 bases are TGTGCCAGCAGCTTGCCGTCAGGGATCACTGAAGCTTTCTTT. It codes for CASSLPSGITEAFF.

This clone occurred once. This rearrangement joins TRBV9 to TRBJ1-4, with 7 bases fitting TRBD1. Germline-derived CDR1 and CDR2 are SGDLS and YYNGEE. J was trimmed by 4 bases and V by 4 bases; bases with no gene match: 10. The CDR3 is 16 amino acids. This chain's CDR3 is CASSSRDSDLNEKLFF. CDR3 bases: TGTGCCAGCAGCTCCCGGGACAGCGACCTTAATGAAAAACTGTTTTTT.

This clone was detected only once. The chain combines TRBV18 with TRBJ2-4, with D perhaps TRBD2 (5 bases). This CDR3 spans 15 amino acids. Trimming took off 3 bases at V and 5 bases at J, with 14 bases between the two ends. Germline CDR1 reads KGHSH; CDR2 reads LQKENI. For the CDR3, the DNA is TGTGCCAGCTCACCTGCGGTTAACGGGGAAAACATTCAGTACTTC. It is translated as CASSPAVNGENIQYF.

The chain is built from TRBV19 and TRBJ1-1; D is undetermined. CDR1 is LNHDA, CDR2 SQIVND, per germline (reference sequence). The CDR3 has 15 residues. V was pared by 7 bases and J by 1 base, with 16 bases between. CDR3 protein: CASTNPAPRNTEAFF. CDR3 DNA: TGTGCCAGTACCAATCCCGCACCGAGGAACACTGAAGCTTTCTTT.

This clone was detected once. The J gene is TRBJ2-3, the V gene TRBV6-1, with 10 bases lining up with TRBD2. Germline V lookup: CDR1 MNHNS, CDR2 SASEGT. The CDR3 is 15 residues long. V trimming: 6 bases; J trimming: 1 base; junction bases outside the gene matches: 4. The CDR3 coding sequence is TGTGCCAGCAGAGTAGCGGGAGGTGGCACAGATACGCAGTATTTT. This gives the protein CASRVAGGGTDTQYF.

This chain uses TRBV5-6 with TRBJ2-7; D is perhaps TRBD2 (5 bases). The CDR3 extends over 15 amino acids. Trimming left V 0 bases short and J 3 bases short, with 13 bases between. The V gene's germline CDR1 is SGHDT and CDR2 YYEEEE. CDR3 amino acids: CASSLGGSVLYEQYF. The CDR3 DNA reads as TGTGCCAGCAGCTTGGGAGGGAGCGTTCTCTACGAGCAGTACTTC.

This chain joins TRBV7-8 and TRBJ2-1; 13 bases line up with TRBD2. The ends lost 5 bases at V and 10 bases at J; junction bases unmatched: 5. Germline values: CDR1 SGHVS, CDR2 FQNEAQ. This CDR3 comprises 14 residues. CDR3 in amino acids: CASSRLAGGQEQFF. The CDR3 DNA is TGTGCCAGCAGCAGACTAGCGGGAGGTCAGGAGCAGTTCTTC.

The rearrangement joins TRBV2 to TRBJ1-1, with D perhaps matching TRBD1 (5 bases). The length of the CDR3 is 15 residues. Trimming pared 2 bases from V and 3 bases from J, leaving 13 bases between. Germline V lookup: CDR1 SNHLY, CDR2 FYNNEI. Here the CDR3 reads CASSELAGGDTEAFF. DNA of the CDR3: TGTGCCAGCAGTGAACTGGCCGGGGGGGACACTGAAGCTTTCTTT.

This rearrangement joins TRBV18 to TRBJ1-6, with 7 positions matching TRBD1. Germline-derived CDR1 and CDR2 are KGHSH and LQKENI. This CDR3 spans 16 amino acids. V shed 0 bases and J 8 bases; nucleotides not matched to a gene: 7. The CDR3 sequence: CASSPPRQGDDSPLHF. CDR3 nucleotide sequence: TGTGCCAGCTCACCACCCCGACAGGGAGATGATTCACCCCTCCACTTT.

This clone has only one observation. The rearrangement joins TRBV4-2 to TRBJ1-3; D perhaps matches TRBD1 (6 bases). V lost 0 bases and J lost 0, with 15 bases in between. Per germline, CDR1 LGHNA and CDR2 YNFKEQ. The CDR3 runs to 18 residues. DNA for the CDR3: TGTGCCAGCAGCCAAGAGGTGCCAGGGGCTAGCTCTGGAAACACCATATATTTT. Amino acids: CASSQEVPGASSGNTIYF.

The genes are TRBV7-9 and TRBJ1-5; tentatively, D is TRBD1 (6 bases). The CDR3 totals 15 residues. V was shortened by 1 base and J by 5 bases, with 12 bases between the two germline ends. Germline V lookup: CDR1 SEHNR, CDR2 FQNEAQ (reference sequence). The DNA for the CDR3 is TGTGCCAGCAGCTTAGAACAGGGTGGTCATCAGCCCCAGCATTTT. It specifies CASSLEQGGHQPQHF.

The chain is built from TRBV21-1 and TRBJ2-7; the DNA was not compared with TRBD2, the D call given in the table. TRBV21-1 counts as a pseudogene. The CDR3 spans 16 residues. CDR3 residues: CASSKKRGEGLGEQYF. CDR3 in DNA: TGTGCCAGCAGCAAAAAAAGGGGGGAGGGCCTAGGGGAGCAGTACTTC.

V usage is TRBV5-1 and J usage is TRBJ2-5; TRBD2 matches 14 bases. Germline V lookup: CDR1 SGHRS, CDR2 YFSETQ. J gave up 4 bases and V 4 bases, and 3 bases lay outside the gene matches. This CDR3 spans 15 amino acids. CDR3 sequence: CASSGGTSGRETQYF. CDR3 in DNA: TGCGCCAGCAGCGGAGGGACTAGCGGGAGAGAGACCCAGTACTTC.

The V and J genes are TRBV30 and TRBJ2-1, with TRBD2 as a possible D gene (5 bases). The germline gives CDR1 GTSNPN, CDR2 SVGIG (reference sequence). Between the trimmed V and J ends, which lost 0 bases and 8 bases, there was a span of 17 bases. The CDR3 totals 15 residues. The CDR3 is CAWSVADPTLDEQFF. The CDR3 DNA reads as TGTGCCTGGAGTGTAGCGGATCCCACCCTCGATGAGCAGTTCTTC.

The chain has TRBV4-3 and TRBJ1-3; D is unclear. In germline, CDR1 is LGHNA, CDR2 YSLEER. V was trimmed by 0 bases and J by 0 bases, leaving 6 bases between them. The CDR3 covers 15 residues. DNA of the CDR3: TGCGCCAGCAGCCAAGACAGATCCTCTGGAAACACCATATATTTT. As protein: CASSQDRSSGNTIYF.

CDR3 DNA sequence: TGCAGCGGATCGGACAGGGGGGGTGGGGAGCAGTACTTC. This codes for CSGSDRGGGEQYF. The chain links TRBV29-1 to TRBJ2-7; TRBD1 matches at 10 bases. Germline V gives CDR1 SQVTM, CDR2 ANQGSEA. The ends lost 7 bases at V and 7 bases at J; junction bases unmatched: 10. CDR3 length: 13 amino acids.